This T cell receptor beta chain was profiled in a study of blood T cell repertoires in COVID-19. Clones were read by immunoSEQ multiplex PCR, and TCRdb kept only the in-frame ones, dropping some. Of hundreds of thousands of clones listed, under 90% were seen once; the top ten hold nearly 5%. Germline V lookup: CDR1 SQVTM, CDR2 ANQGSEA. The CDR3 contains 11 residues. Trimming shortened V by 6 bases and J by 7 bases, and 9 bases separated the two germline ends. The chain has TRBV29-1 and TRBJ2-2; D might be TRBD2 (5 bases). Material for sequencing was PBMCs or T cells enriched from blood (not recorded which). The clonotype comes from a woman between 50 and 59 years old who had been exposed to COVID-19. The CDR3 DNA reads as TGCAGCGTGCGCCGGGGCGGGGAGCTGTTTTTT. This gives the protein CSVRRGGELFF.